The 3 T cell receptor beta chains reported below all come from one sample, sequenced in a study of blood T cell repertoires in COVID-19. TCRdb keeps only in-frame clones here, not all; method: immunoSEQ multiplex PCR. The data hold some 100,000 clones, with roughly 79% observed a single time. The specimen was peripheral blood. The source is a woman between 70 and 85 years old with acute or convalescent COVID-19.

The chain uses TRBV20-1 and TRBJ1-1; D unresolved. The V end lost 3 bases, the J end lost 0 bases, and 11 bases lay between the germline ends. The CDR3 covers 14 residues. Germline V gives CDR1 DFQATT, CDR2 SNEGSKA (reference sequence). The DNA of the CDR3 is TGCAGTGCTAGTTCATCGGTTCTGAACACTGAAGCTTTCTTT. Its translation: CSASSSVLNTEAFF.

The chain combines TRBV4-1 with TRBJ2-7; D is possibly TRBD1 (6 bases). This CDR3 has 14 residues. V lost 3 bases and J 2 bases, leaving 11 bases between the germline ends. Germline assignment: CDR1 MGHRA and CDR2 YSYEKL. CDR3 loop: CASSQRQETYEQYF. In DNA form, the CDR3 reads TGCGCCAGCAGCCAGAGACAGGAAACCTACGAGCAGTACTTC.

The chain is built from TRBV28 and TRBJ1-6; 10 bases are a match to TRBD1. The junction had 6 bases not matched to a gene; V was cut back by 3 bases and J by 7 bases. The germline V gene encodes CDR1 MDHEN and CDR2 SYDVKM. The CDR3 extends over 16 amino acids. CDR3 protein: CASSFMGQGRNSPLHF. The CDR3 nucleotides are TGTGCCAGCAGTTTTATGGGACAGGGGAGGAATTCACCCCTCCACTTT.